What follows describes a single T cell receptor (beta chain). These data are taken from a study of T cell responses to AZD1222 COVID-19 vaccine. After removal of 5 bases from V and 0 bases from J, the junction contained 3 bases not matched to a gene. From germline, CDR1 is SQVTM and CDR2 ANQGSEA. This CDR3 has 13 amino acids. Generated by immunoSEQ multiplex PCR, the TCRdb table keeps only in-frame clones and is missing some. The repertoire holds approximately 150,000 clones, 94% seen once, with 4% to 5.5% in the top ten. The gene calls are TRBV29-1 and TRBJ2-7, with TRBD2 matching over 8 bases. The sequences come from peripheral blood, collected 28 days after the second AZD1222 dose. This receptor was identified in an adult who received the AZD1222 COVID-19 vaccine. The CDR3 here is CSVQSGSSYEQYF. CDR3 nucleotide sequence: TGCAGCGTTCAGAGCGGGAGCTCCTACGAGCAGTACTTC.